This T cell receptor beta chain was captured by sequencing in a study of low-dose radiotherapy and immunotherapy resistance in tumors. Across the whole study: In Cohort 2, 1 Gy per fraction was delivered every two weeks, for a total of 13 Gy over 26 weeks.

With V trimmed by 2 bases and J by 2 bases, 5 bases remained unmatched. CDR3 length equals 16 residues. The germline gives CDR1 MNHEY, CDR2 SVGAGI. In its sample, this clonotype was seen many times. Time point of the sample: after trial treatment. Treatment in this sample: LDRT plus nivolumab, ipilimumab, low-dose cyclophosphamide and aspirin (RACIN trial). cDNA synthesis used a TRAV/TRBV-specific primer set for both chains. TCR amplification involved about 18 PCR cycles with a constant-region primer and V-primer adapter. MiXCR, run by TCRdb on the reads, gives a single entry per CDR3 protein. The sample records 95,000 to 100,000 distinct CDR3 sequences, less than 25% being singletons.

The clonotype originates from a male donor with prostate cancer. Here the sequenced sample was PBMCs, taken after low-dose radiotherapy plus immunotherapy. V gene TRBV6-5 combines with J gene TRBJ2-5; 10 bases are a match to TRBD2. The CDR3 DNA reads TGTGCCAGCAGTTACCCGACAGCGGGGGGGCAAGAGACCCAGTACTTC. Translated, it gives CASSYPTAGGQETQYF.